This T cell receptor beta chain came from a study of spatial heterogeneity in lung cancer. Overall study: Each time, sequencing found more beta-chain sequences than alpha-chain sequences. Unique TCR and UMI combinations averaged more than ten appearances each in raw reads.

Study results and limitations: TCRs found ubiquitously expanded in tumor appeared in blood more at resection than at follow-up.

Every individual TCR cDNA molecule carried its own unique molecular identifier, which allowed correction of PCR and sequencing errors. A single record per CDR3 protein comes from TCRdb applying MiXCR to the 5' RACE reads. Among around 14,000 distinct CDR3 sequences listed, roughly a tenth were seen once. About this clonotype itself: Its matching antigen is unknown.

Specified time point: sample taken at primary tumor resection. Extraction of whole RNA from tumor, nontumor lung or frozen PBMC preceded unsorted sequencing. This CDR3 comprises 15 residues. With 5 bases clipped from V and 4 bases from J, the junction kept 8 bases outside the gene matches. The TCR comes from a female donor with early-stage non-small cell lung cancer. The V gene is TRBV12-3 or TRBV12-4, the J gene TRBJ2-3; 8 bases line up with TRBD1. The sample in question was PBMCs, obtained at surgery. CDR3 in amino acids: CASSHGQGRSDTQYF. CDR3 nucleotides: TGTGCCAGCAGTCATGGACAGGGACGGTCAGATACGCAGTATTTT.